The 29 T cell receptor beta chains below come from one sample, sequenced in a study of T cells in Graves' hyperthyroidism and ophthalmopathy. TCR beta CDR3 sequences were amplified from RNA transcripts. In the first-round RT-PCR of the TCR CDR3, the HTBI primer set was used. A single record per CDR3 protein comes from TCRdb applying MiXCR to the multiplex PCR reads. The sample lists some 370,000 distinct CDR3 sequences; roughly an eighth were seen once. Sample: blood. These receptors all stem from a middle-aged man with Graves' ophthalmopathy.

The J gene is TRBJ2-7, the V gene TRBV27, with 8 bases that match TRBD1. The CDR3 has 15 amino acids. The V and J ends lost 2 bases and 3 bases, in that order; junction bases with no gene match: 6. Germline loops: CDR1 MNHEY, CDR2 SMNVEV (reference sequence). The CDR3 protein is CASSLRQGRVYEQYF. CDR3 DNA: TGTGCCAGCAGTTTACGACAGGGGCGCGTCTACGAGCAGTACTTC.

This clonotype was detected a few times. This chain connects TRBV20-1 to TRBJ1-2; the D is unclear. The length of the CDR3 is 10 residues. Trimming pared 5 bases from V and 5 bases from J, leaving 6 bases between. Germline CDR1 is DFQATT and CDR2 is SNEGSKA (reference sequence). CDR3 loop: CSAYKYGYTF. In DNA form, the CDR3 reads TGCAGTGCTTACAAGTATGGCTACACCTTC.

The CDR3 loop is CASSSRVSYEQYF. CDR3 sequence (DNA): TGTGCCAGTAGTTCCAGGGTCTCCTACGAGCAGTACTTC. The gene calls are TRBV19 and TRBJ2-7, with a weak D call TRBD1 (5 bases). Germline CDR1 LNHDA, CDR2 SQIVND (reference sequence). This CDR3 comprises 13 residues. Trimming took 5 bases from V and 0 from J, leaving 8 bases between them.

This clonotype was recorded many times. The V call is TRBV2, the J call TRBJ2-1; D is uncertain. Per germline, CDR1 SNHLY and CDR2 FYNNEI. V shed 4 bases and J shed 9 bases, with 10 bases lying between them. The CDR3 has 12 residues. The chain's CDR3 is CASSVWGFEQFF. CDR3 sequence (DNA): TGTGCCAGCAGTGTTTGGGGATTTGAGCAGTTCTTC.

CDR3 sequence: CASNPPGSLANEKLFF. DNA for the CDR3: TGTGCCAGTAACCCTCCCGGCAGCTTGGCTAATGAAAAACTGTTTTTT. The chain employs TRBV19 and TRBJ1-4; D remains unclear. The V gene lost 7 bases and the J gene lost 3 bases, with 18 bases spanning the gap. Germline-derived CDR1 and CDR2 are LNHDA and SQIVND (reference sequence). The CDR3 is 16 amino acids.

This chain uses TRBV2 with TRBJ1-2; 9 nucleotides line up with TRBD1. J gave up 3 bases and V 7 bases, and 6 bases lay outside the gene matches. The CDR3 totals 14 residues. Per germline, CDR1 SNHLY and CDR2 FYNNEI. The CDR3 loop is CASISDRGYYGYTF. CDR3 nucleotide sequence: TGTGCCAGCATTTCGGACAGGGGATACTATGGCTACACCTTC.

The CDR3 loop reads CASTYASGFGSASGYTF. The CDR3 bases are TGTGCCAGCACCTATGCGTCGGGGTTTGGTAGTGCTAGTGGCTACACCTTC. V gene TRBV12-3 or TRBV12-4 combines with J gene TRBJ1-2; unclear D gene. The CDR3 runs 17 residues. Trimming left V 7 bases short and J 7 bases short, with 28 bases between.

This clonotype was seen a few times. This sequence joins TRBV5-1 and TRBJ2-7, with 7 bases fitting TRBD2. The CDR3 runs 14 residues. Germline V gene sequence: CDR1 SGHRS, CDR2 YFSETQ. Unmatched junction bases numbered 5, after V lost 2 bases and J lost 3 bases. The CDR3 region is CASSFGGSVYEQYF. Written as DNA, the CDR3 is TGCGCCAGCAGCTTCGGCGGGAGTGTCTACGAGCAGTACTTC.

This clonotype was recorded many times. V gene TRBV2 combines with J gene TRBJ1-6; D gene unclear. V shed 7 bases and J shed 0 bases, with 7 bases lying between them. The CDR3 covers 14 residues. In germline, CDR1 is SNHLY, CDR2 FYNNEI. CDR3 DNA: TGTGCCAGCAAAGTGAGCTCCTATAATTCACCCCTCCACTTT. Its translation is CASKVSSYNSPLHF. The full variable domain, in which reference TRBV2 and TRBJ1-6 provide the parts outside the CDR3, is EPEVTQTPSHQVTQMGQEVILRCVPISNHLYFYWYRQILGQKVEFLVSFYNNEISEKSEIFDDQFSVERPDGSNFTLKIRSTKLEDSAMYFCASKVSSYNSPLHFGNGTRLTVT.

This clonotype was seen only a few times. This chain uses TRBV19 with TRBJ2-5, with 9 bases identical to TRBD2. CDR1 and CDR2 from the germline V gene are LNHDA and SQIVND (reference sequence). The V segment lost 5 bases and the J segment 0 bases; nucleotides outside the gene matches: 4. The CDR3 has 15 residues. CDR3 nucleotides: TGTGCCAGTAGTCAGCTAGCGGGGAACCAAGAGACCCAGTACTTC. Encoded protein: CASSQLAGNQETQYF. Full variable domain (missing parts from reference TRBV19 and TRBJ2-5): DGGITQSPKYLFRKEGQNVTLSCEQNLNHDAMYWYRQDPGQGLRLIYYSQIVNDFQKGDIAEGYSVSREKKESFPLTVTSAQKNPTAFYLCASSQLAGNQETQYFGPGTRLLVL.

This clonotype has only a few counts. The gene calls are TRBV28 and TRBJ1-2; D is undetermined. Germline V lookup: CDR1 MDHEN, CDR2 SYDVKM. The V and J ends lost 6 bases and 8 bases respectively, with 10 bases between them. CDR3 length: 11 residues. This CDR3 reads CASRSLRGYTF. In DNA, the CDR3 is TGTGCCAGCAGGTCCCTGCGGGGCTACACCTTC.

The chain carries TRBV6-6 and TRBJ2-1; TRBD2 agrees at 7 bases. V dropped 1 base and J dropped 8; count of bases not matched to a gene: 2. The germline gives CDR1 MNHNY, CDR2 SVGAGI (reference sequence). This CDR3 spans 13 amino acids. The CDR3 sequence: CASSYLGRDEQFF. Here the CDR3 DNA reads TGTGCCAGCAGTTACTTGGGGAGGGATGAGCAGTTCTTC.

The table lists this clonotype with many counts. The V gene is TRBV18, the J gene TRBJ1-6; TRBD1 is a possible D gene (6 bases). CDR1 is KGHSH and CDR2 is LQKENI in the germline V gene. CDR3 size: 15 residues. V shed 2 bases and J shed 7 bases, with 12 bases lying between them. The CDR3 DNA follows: TGTGCCAGCTCACCATCGGCAGGGGTAAATTCACCCCTCCACTTT. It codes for CASSPSAGVNSPLHF.

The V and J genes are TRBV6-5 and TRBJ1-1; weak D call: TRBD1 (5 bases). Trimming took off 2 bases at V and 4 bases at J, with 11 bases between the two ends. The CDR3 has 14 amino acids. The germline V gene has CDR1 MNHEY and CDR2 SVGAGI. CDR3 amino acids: CASSYRGGGTEAFF. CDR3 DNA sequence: TGTGCCAGCAGTTACCGCGGGGGTGGCACTGAAGCTTTCTTT.

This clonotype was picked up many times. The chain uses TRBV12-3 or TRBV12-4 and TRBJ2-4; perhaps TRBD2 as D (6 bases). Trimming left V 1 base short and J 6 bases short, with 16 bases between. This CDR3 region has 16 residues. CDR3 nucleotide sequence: TGTGCCAGCAGTTTAGGTAGCGGAGACATTCCAAACATTCAGTACTTC. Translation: CASSLGSGDIPNIQYF.

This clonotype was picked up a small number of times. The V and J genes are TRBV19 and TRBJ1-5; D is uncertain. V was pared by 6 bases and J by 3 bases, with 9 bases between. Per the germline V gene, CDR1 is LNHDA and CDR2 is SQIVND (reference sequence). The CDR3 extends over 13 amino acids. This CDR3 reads CASSTEANQPQHF. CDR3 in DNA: TGTGCCAGTAGCACTGAGGCCAATCAGCCCCAGCATTTT.

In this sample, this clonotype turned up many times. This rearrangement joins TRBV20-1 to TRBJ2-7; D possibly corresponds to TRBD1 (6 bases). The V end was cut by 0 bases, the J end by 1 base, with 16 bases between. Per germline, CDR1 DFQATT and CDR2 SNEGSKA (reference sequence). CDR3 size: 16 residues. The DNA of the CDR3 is TGCAGTGCTAGAGAGCCACAGGGTAAAGGGTCCTACGAGCAGTACTTC. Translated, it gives CSAREPQGKGSYEQYF.

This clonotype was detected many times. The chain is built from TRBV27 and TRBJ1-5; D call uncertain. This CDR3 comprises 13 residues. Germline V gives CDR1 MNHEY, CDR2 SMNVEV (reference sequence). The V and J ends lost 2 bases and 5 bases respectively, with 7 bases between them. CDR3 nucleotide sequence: TGTGCCAGCAGTTTAAATAGGTATCAGCCCCAGCATTTT. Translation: CASSLNRYQPQHF.

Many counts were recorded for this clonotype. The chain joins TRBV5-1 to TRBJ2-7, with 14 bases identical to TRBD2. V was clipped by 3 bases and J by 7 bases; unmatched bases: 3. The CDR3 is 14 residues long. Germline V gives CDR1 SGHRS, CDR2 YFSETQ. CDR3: CASSWTSGRYEQYF. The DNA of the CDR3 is TGCGCCAGCAGCTGGACTAGCGGGAGGTATGAGCAGTACTTC.

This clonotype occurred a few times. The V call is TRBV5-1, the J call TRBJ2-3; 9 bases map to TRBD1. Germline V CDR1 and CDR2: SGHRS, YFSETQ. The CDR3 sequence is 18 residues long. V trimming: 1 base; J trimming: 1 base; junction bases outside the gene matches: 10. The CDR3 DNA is TGCGCCAGCAGCTTGCCGGGACAGGGTAACCACGGCACAGATACGCAGTATTTT. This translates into CASSLPGQGNHGTDTQYF. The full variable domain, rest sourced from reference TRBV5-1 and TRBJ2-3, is KAGVTQTPRYLIKTRGQQVTLSCSPISGHRSVSWYQQTPGQGLQFLFEYFSETQRNKGNFPGRFSGRQFSNSRSEMNVSTLELGDSALYLCASSLPGQGNHGTDTQYFGPGTRLTVL.

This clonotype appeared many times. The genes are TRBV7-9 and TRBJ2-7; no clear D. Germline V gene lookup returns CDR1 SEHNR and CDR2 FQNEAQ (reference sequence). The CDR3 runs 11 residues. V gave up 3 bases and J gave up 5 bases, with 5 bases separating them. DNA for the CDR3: TGTGCCAGCAGCTTTTCCCACGAGCAGTACTTC. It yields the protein CASSFSHEQYF.

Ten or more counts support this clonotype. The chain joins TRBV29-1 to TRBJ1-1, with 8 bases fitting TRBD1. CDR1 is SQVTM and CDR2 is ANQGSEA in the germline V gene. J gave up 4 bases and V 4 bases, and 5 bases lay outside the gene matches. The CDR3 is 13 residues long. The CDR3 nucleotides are TGCAGCGTTGGCCCAGGGGGCGTCACTGAAGCTTTCTTT. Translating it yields CSVGPGGVTEAFF.

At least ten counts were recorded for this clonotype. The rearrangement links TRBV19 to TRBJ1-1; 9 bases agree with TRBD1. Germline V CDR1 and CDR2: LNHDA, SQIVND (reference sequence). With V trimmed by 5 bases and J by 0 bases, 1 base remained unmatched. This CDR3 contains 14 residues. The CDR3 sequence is CASSWTGVNTEAFF. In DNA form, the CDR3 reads TGTGCCAGTAGTTGGACAGGGGTGAACACTGAAGCTTTCTTT.

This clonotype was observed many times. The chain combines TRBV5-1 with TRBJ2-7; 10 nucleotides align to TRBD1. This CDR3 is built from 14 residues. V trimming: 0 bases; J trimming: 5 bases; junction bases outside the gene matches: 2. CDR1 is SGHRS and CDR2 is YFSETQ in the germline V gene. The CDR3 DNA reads TGCGCCAGCAGCTTGGGACAGGGGGCCCACGAGCAGTACTTC. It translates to CASSLGQGAHEQYF.

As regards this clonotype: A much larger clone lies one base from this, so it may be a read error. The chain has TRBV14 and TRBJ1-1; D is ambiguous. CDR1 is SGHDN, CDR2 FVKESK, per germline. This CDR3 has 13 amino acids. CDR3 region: CAGSQGRLTEAFF. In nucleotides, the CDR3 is TGTGCCGGCAGCCAAGGAAGGCTCACTGAAGCTTTCTTT.

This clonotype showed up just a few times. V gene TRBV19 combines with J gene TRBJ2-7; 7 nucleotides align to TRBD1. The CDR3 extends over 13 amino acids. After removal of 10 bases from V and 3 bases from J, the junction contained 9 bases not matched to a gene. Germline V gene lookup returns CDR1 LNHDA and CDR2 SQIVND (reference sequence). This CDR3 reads CATTDRTGYEQYF. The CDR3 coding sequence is TGTGCCACCACGGACAGGACTGGCTACGAGCAGTACTTC.

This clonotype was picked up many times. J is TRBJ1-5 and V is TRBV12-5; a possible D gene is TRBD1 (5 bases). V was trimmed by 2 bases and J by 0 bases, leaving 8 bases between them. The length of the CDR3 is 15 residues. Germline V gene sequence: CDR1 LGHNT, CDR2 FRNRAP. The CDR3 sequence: CASGLIQDSNQPQHF. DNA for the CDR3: TGTGCTAGTGGTTTGATACAGGATAGCAATCAGCCCCAGCATTTT.

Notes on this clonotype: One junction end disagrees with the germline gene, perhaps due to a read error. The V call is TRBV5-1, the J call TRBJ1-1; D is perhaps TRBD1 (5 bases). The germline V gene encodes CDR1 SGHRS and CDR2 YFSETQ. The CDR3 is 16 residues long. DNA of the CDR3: TGCGCCAGCAGTTTGGGGCGGAGCGGGGCGAACACTGAAGCTTTCTTT. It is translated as CASSLGRSGANTEAFF.

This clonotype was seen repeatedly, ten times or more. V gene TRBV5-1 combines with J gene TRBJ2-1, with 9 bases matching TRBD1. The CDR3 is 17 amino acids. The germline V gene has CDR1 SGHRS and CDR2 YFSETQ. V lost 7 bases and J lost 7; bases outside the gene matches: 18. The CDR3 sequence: CASARGQGGIPPNEQFF. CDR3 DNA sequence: TGCGCCAGCGCTAGGGGACAGGGCGGGATTCCACCAAATGAGCAGTTCTTC.